This is a list of T cell receptor beta chains from one sample in a study of T cells in Graves' hyperthyroidism and ophthalmopathy. TCRdb processed the multiplex PCR reads anew with MiXCR; each CDR3 protein has one entry. The data show 660,000 or so distinct CDR3 sequences, around 21% seen once. Material: blood. The origin of the receptors is a man aged 25 to 45 with Graves' ophthalmopathy. The CDR3 runs from the conserved cysteine through the conserved F or W. Fields, in order: D gene, J gene, clone size, V gene, CDR3 protein, CDR3 DNA. D genes are given only for firm matches. Clone size is given for some rows only: seen once, a few or many times, or a class if the clone is expanded.

d_call: TRBD1; j_call: TRBJ1-2; clone_size: many; v_call: TRBV3-1; cdr3_aa: CASSQGQNYGYTF; cdr3_nt: TGTGCCAGCAGCCAGGGACAGAACTATGGCTACACCTTC
d_call: NA; j_call: TRBJ2-5; clone_size: many; v_call: TRBV11-2; cdr3_aa: CASSLGGRGGQETQYF; cdr3_nt: TGTGCCAGCAGCTTAGGGGGCAGGGGCGGCCAAGAGACCCAGTACTTC
d_call: NA; j_call: TRBJ1-5; clone_size: NA; v_call: TRBV2; cdr3_aa: CASSSDPYSNQPQHF; cdr3_nt: TGTGCCAGCAGCTCGGACCCTTATAGCAATCAGCCCCAGCATTTT
d_call: TRBD1; j_call: TRBJ2-5; clone_size: NA; v_call: TRBV7-3; cdr3_aa: CASSPTGGATGETQYF; cdr3_nt: TGTGCCAGCAGCCCTACAGGGGGCGCGACCGGGGAGACCCAGTACTTC
d_call: NA; j_call: TRBJ2-2; clone_size: NA; v_call: TRBV29-1; cdr3_aa: CSVGLTGELFF; cdr3_nt: TGCAGCGTTGGCCTCACCGGGGAGCTGTTTTTT
d_call: NA; j_call: TRBJ2-3; clone_size: many; v_call: TRBV20-1; cdr3_aa: CSASGSGERVFASTDTQYF; cdr3_nt: TGCAGTGCTAGCGGGTCCGGCGAAAGGGTTTTTGCTAGCACAGATACGCAGTATTTT
d_call: NA; j_call: TRBJ1-1; clone_size: few; v_call: TRBV6-1; cdr3_aa: CASSGVVNTEAFF; cdr3_nt: TGTGCCAGCAGTGGGGTCGTGAACACTGAAGCTTTCTTT
d_call: NA; j_call: TRBJ2-2; clone_size: NA; v_call: TRBV18; cdr3_aa: CASSPPGNRQTGELFF; cdr3_nt: TGTGCCAGCTCACCACCGGGGAACAGACAAACCGGGGAGCTGTTTTTT
d_call: NA; j_call: TRBJ1-6; clone_size: NA; v_call: TRBV20-1; cdr3_aa: CSASPVESSYNSPLHF; cdr3_nt: TGCAGTGCCAGCCCCGTAGAGAGCTCCTATAATTCACCCCTCCACTTT
d_call: NA; j_call: TRBJ2-1; clone_size: NA; v_call: TRBV6-2/TRBV6-3; cdr3_aa: CASSYRHEQFF; cdr3_nt: TGTGCCAGCAGTTACAGGCATGAGCAGTTCTTC
d_call: NA; j_call: TRBJ1-4; clone_size: NA; v_call: TRBV19; cdr3_aa: CASSIVGRANGEKLFF; cdr3_nt: TGTGCCAGTAGTATAGTCGGCAGGGCGAACGGTGAAAAACTGTTTTTT